This T cell receptor beta chain was retrieved from a study of radiation and T cells in renal cell carcinoma. The time point was: baseline pretreatment blood. The treatment is: 15 Gy SBRT to primary tumor, nephrectomy 4 weeks later. The table came from immunoSEQ multiplex PCR; TCRdb's copy has only in-frame clones and leaves some out. The data show about 88,000 clones, approximately 86% seen once. This clone was seen just once. Germline V gene data show CDR1 as SQVTM and CDR2 as ANQGSEA. Trimming removed 5 bases from V and 8 bases from J, with 15 bases in between. This CDR3 spans 12 amino acids. The TCR was taken from a man aged 45 to 65 with renal cell carcinoma. The sequences come from blood, collected from a patient whose treatment included radiotherapy and nephrectomy. The chain combines TRBV29-1 with TRBJ1-2; no clear D. Here the CDR3 DNA reads TGCAGCGTTCGATCAGGAGAGGGAGGCTACACCTTC. This gives the protein CSVRSGEGGYTF.